This note documents a single T cell receptor beta chain sequence. No antigen is known for it. A much larger clone sits a single nucleotide away, making a read error possible. A single record per CDR3 protein comes from TCRdb applying MiXCR to the PCR reads. The sample has about 100,000 distinct CDR3 sequences; 36% are singletons. These data are taken from a study of molecular identifiers for immune sequencing clone quantification. Whole-study results and caveats: Effector cells had over 97% of their molecules in clones above 20 RNA copies, while naive cells had under 1%.

This receptor was identified in a human donor in good health. Some libraries in this study had Jurkat cell RNA spiked in. The source material was naive CD8+ T cells from blood, with Jurkat cell RNA spiked in. As to subset: FACS-sorted CD8+CD4-CCR7+CD45RA+ naive T cells.

CDR3 nucleotide sequence: TGTGCCGGCAGTTCCGACATGGCCCTGGGGACCCAGTACTTC. Amino acid sequence: CAGSSDMALGTQYF. The chain carries TRBV6-2 or TRBV6-3 and TRBJ2-5; D gene unclear. This CDR3 has 14 amino acids. CDR1 MNHEY and CDR2 SVGEGT come from the germline V gene.